This T cell receptor beta chain is drawn from a study of cytomegalovirus exposure and HLA in healthy donors. Study in general: Around 86 million unique TCRs, all from HLA-typed donors, were included in an early release of the data. The study's findings and limits: Earlier analysis looked at TCR beta V segments, and most were productive about 87% or about 30% of the time.

There were likely unrecorded immune exposures, though donors were nominally healthy when sampled. With 60 Vbeta and 13 Jbeta primers, the PCR was carried out. Libraries were prepared by immunoSEQ multiplex PCR; TCRdb keeps only in-frame clonotypes and omits some of them. The sample holds more than 50,000 clones; roughly 71% are singletons and the top ten take approximately 25%. Germline V gives CDR1 SGDLS, CDR2 YYNGEE. Between the trimmed V and J ends, which lost 0 bases and 2 bases, there was a span of 9 bases. The CDR3 runs 14 residues. As for this clone: What it binds is not known.

The sequencing input was PBMCs. The receptor comes from a man aged 50 or older in good health and CMV-seropositive. The rearrangement uses TRBV9 and TRBJ2-7; possible D gene TRBD1, 6 bases. CDR3 amino acids: CASSVDGQTYEQYF. For the CDR3, the DNA is TGTGCCAGCAGCGTAGATGGACAGACCTACGAGCAGTACTTC.